Listed below are T cell receptor beta chains from one sample, sequenced in a study of blood T cell repertoires in COVID-19. Some clones are missing from TCRdb's copy, which holds only in-frame ones; the method was immunoSEQ multiplex PCR. This repertoire shows about 380,000 clones, 90% found once; its top ten account for 6.5% to 8%. Sequencing was done on a sample of peripheral blood. These receptors were obtained from a man younger than 35 with active or convalescent COVID-19. CDR3s include the opening cysteine and the closing phenylalanine or tryptophan. Each record gives: J gene, D gene, clone size, V gene, CDR3 protein, CDR3 DNA. D genes are given only for firm matches. Only part of the rows carry a size: once, few, many, or a class if the clone is expanded.

>TRBJ2-1|TRBD2|once|TRBV6-1
CASSEQAGVDEQFF
TGTGCCAGCAGTGAACAGGCGGGAGTCGATGAGCAGTTCTTC
>TRBJ2-7|.|.|TRBV27
CASSFSGTVGYEQYF
TGTGCCAGCAGTTTCTCCGGGACTGTGGGCTACGAGCAGTACTTC
>TRBJ2-2|.|.|TRBV15
CATSLGRLNTGELFF
TGTGCCACCAGCCTGGGCAGGTTGAACACCGGGGAGCTGTTTTTT
>TRBJ2-3|.|.|TRBV19
CASTGTLQDTQYF
TGTGCCAGTACCGGGACTTTACAAGATACGCAGTATTTT
>TRBJ1-3|TRBD1|.|TRBV2
CASSWTGMTSGNTIYF
TGTGCCAGCAGTTGGACAGGGATGACCTCTGGAAACACCATATATTTT
>TRBJ1-3|.|.|TRBV19
CASSRWNTIYF
TGTGCCAGTAGTCGGTGGAACACCATATATTTT
>TRBJ1-2|TRBD1|.|TRBV28
CASNQGAYGYTF
TGTGCCAGCAACCAGGGGGCCTATGGCTACACCTTC
>TRBJ2-3|.|.|TRBV6-2/TRBV6-3
CASSNRGAGADTQYF
TGTGCCAGCAGTAATCGGGGGGCCGGCGCAGATACGCAGTATTTT
>TRBJ1-1|.|once|TRBV21-1
CASGTGDRNTEAFF
TGTGCCAGCGGGACAGGGGATAGGAACACTGAAGCTTTCTTT
>TRBJ1-1|.|.|TRBV19
CASSSREVMNTEAFF
TGTGCCAGTAGTAGCAGGGAGGTGATGAACACTGAAGCTTTCTTT
>TRBJ2-4|TRBD2|once|TRBV5-1
CASSLAGLAGIKNIQYF
TGCGCCAGCAGCTTGGCGGGACTAGCGGGGATCAAAAACATTCAGTACTTC
>TRBJ1-3|.|.|TRBV19
CASSVPGNTIYF
TGTGCCAGTAGTGTCCCAGGGAACACCATATATTTT
>TRBJ1-2|TRBD1|.|TRBV18
CASSDRGDYGYTF
TGTGCCAGCTCAGACAGGGGCGACTATGGCTACACCTTC
>TRBJ1-1|.|.|TRBV6-5
CASGSGRVTEAFF
TGTGCCAGCGGGTCGGGGAGGGTCACTGAAGCTTTCTTT
>TRBJ1-1|.|.|TRBV3-1/TRBV3-2
CASSQVGLGAEAFF
TGTGCCAGCAGCCAAGTAGGCCTAGGGGCTGAAGCTTTCTTT
>TRBJ2-3|.|once|TRBV19
CASSIVNRASTDTQYF
TGTGCCAGTAGTATTGTCAACAGAGCCAGCACAGATACGCAGTATTTT
>TRBJ1-2|.|.|TRBV27
CASSRSGQLDGYTF
TGTGCCAGCAGCCGTAGCGGCCAGCTAGATGGCTACACCTTC
>TRBJ2-5|.|.|TRBV5-4
CASSLDRIQETQYF
TGTGCCAGCAGCTTGGACAGGATCCAAGAGACCCAGTACTTC
>TRBJ1-1|.|.|TRBV6-6
CASTLVLASTEAFF
TGTGCCAGCACCCTCGTATTAGCGTCCACTGAAGCTTTCTTT
>TRBJ2-3|TRBD2|.|TRBV27
CASSSPGLAGDTQYF
TGTGCCAGCAGTTCCCCGGGACTAGCGGGAGATACGCAGTATTTT
>TRBJ1-5|TRBD1|.|TRBV19
CASSLTGTSNQPQHF
TGTGCCAGTAGTTTGACAGGGACGAGCAATCAGCCCCAGCATTTT
>TRBJ1-4|.|.|TRBV28
CASSLLVGRGGEKLFF
TGTGCCAGCAGTTTATTGGTTGGGAGGGGTGGAGAAAAACTGTTTTTT
>TRBJ1-4|.|.|TRBV5-1
CASSRSSRASVEEKLFF
TGCGCCAGCAGTCGGTCCTCCCGGGCTAGCGTCGAGGAAAAACTGTTTTTT
>TRBJ2-3|.|.|TRBV19
CASSIDTGTDTQYF
TGTGCCAGTAGTATAGACACGGGCACAGATACGCAGTATTTT
>TRBJ2-7|.|.|TRBV10-3
CAISVQHNYEQYF
TGTGCCATCAGTGTTCAACACAACTACGAGCAGTACTTC
>TRBJ1-2|.|.|TRBV5-8
CASSTGRHVSFYGYTF
TGTGCCAGCAGCACCGGAAGACACGTATCCTTCTATGGCTACACCTTC
>TRBJ2-2|TRBD1|.|TRBV28
CASTPTGVDPGELFF
TGTGCCAGCACACCGACAGGGGTTGATCCCGGGGAGCTGTTTTTT
>TRBJ1-3|.|.|TRBV19
CAARNGNTIYF
TGTGCCGCCAGGAATGGAAACACCATATATTTT
>TRBJ1-2|TRBD1|.|TRBV25-1
CASSELNTGGGGYTF
TGTGCCAGCAGTGAATTAAATACAGGGGGCGGGGGCTACACCTTC
>TRBJ2-3|TRBD2|.|TRBV19
CASSIGGTRSTDTQYF
TGTGCCAGTAGTATAGGGGGGACTAGGAGCACAGATACGCAGTATTTT
>TRBJ2-5|TRBD1|.|TRBV9
CASSGLGTGPQETQYF
TGTGCCAGCAGCGGACTAGGGACAGGACCTCAAGAGACCCAGTACTTC
>TRBJ1-1|.|.|TRBV19
CASSIEAGVGSSGAFF
TGTGCCAGTAGTATAGAAGCAGGGGTGGGATCGTCTGGAGCTTTCTTT
>TRBJ2-3|.|.|TRBV4-2
CASSFLGNTDTQYF
TGTGCCAGCAGCTTTCTCGGGAACACAGATACGCAGTATTTT
>TRBJ1-2|.|.|TRBV27
CASSLGGGYGYTF
TGTGCCAGCAGTTTAGGGGGCGGGTATGGCTACACCTTC
>TRBJ1-5|.|.|TRBV9
CASSVGSQVFQPQHF
TGTGCCAGCAGCGTAGGAAGTCAGGTTTTTCAGCCCCAGCATTTT
>TRBJ1-1|.|once|TRBV28
CASSFQPSYSEAFF
TGTGCCAGCAGTTTTCAACCTTCCTATTCTGAAGCTTTCTTT
>TRBJ2-2|TRBD2|.|TRBV9
CASRLAGGTGELFF
TGTGCCAGCAGGCTAGCGGGAGGAACCGGGGAGCTGTTTTTT